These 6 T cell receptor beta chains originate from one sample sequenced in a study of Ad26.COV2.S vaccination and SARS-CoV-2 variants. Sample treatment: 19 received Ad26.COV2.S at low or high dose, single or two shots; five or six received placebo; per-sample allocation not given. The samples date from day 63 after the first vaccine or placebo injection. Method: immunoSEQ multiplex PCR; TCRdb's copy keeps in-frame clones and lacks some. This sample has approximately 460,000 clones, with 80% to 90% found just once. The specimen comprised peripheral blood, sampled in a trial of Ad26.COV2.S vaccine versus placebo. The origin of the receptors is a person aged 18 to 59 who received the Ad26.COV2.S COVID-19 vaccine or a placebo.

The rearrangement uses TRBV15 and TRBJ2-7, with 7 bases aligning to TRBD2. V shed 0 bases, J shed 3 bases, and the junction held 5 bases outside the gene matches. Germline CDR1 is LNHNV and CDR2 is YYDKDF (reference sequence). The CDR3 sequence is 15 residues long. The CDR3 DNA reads TGTGCCACCAGCAGAGAGGGCGGGAGAGGCTACGAGCAGTACTTC. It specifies CATSREGGRGYEQYF.

CDR3 loop: CASSLLATNTGELFF. The CDR3 DNA is TGTGCCAGCAGCTTATTAGCGACGAACACCGGGGAGCTGTTTTTT. The genes are TRBV5-4 and TRBJ2-2; D perhaps matches TRBD2 (5 bases). The CDR3 is made up of 15 amino acids. The V gene's germline CDR1 is SGHNT and CDR2 YYREEE (reference sequence). Between the trimmed V and J ends, which lost 2 bases and 0 bases, there was a span of 8 bases.

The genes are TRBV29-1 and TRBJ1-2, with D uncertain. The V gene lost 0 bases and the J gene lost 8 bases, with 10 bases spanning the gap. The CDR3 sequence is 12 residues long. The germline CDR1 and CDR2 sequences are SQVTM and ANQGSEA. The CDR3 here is CSVEDPTRGYTF. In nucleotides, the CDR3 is TGCAGCGTTGAAGATCCGACCCGGGGCTACACCTTC.

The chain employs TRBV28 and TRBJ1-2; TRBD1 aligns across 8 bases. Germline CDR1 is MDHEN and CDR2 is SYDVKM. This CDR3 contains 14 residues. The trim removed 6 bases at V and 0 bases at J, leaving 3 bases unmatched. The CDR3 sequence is CASREQGANYGYTF. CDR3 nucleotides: TGTGCCAGCAGGGAACAGGGGGCTAACTATGGCTACACCTTC.

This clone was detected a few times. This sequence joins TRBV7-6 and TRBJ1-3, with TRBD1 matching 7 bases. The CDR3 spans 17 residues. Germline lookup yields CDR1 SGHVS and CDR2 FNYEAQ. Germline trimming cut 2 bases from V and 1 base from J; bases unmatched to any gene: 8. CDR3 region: CASSLLPPGQSGNTIYF. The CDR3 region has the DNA TGTGCCAGCAGCTTACTGCCGCCGGGACAGTCTGGAAACACCATATATTTT.

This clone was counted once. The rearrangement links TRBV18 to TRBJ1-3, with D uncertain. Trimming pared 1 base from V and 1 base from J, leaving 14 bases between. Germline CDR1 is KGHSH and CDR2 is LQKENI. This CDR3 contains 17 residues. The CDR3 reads CASSPREMLLSGNTIYF. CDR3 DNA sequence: TGTGCCAGCTCACCACGGGAGATGCTCCTGTCTGGAAACACCATATATTTT.